This is a list of T cell receptor beta chains from one sample in a study of blood T cell repertoires in COVID-19. Only in-frame clones appear in the TCRdb table, and some are missing; sequencing was by immunoSEQ multiplex PCR. The sample lists fewer than 300,000 clones; 88% were seen once. Sequenced input: peripheral blood. These receptors were collected from a woman in her thirties or forties who had recovered from COVID-19. Each CDR3 is given with its conserved first and last residue. A D gene is named only where the DNA matches it firmly. Not all rows give a size; the values are once, few, many and, for expanded clones, a class.

NA,TRBJ2-3,NA,TRBV3-1/TRBV3-2,TGTGCCAGCAGCCAAGAGGGTCCGGGTAGCACAGATACGCAGTATTTT,CASSQEGPGSTDTQYF
NA,TRBJ2-2,NA,TRBV10-3,TGTGCCATCAGGGACAATCCGAACACCGGGGAGCTGTTTTTT,CAIRDNPNTGELFF
NA,TRBJ2-1,once,TRBV5-8,TGTGCCAGCAGCTTGCGTGGCGCAAGGGACAAGTTCTTC,CASSLRGARDKFF
TRBD1,TRBJ1-2,NA,TRBV6-5,TGTGCCAGCAGCAACAACAGGGGCGCTAACTATGGCTACACCTTC,CASSNNRGANYGYTF
NA,TRBJ1-3,NA,TRBV28,TGTGCCAGCAGTGCGGCCGGTGGAAACACCATATATTTT,CASSAAGGNTIYF
NA,TRBJ1-2,NA,TRBV9,TGTGCCAGCAGCGTGGGCGGGGGGGACTATGGCTACACCTTC,CASSVGGGDYGYTF
TRBD1,TRBJ1-1,NA,TRBV5-1,TGCGCCAGCAGCTCGGGACAGGGGGGGTACACTGAAGCTTTCTTT,CASSSGQGGYTEAFF
NA,TRBJ2-5,NA,TRBV21-1,TGTGCCCCCCAGGGCGGGACGGTCGGGGAGACCCAGTACTTC,CAPQGGTVGETQYF
NA,TRBJ1-3,NA,TRBV30,TGTGCCTACGGGGGGGCAAGCTCTGGAAACACCATATATTTT,CAYGGASSGNTIYF
TRBD1,TRBJ2-7,NA,TRBV7-9,TGTGCCAGCAGCTCGCTTACAGGGGGAAGGTACGAGCAGTACTTC,CASSSLTGGRYEQYF
NA,TRBJ2-5,NA,TRBV20-1,TGCAGTGCGGCCCCCTCAGAGACCCAGTACTTC,CSAAPSETQYF
NA,TRBJ2-7,NA,TRBV6-5,TGTGCCAGCACATCACAGTCCCCCTACGAGCAGTACTTC,CASTSQSPYEQYF
NA,TRBJ1-4,NA,TRBV4-3,TGCGCCAGCAGCCCCCGGGTCCGAATGGAGGAAAAACTGTTTTTT,CASSPRVRMEEKLFF
NA,TRBJ1-2,NA,TRBV7-2,TGTGCCAGCAACCGGGACACGGCTAACTATGGCTACACCTTC,CASNRDTANYGYTF
NA,TRBJ2-5,NA,TRBV11-2,TGTGCCAGCAGCCGACAGGGAGGAGAGACCCAGTACTTC,CASSRQGGETQYF
NA,TRBJ1-6,few,TRBV7-9,TGTGCCAGCAGCTTAGGCGCGGGGGGCCGGGGGTCACCCCTCCACTTT,CASSLGAGGRGSPLHF
NA,TRBJ2-7,NA,TRBV21-1,TGTGCCAGCAGCAAAGGGCGAGGGGGCAGCCAGGACTTC,CASSKGRGGSQDF
NA,TRBJ1-2,NA,TRBV20-1,TGCAGTGCTAGTGGTGCGGGGGCGCTTGCCTATGGCTACACCTTC,CSASGAGALAYGYTF
NA,TRBJ2-1,NA,TRBV7-9,TGTGCCAGCAGTACCGACAGGAACAATGAGCAGTTCTTC,CASSTDRNNEQFF
NA,TRBJ1-3,NA,TRBV11-2,TGTGCCAGCACCTTAGAGTTCTCGGGATCTGGAAACACCATATATTTT,CASTLEFSGSGNTIYF
NA,TRBJ1-5,NA,TRBV5-4,TGTGCCAGCAGCTTCGCGGGGGGCAATCAGCCCCAGCATTTT,CASSFAGGNQPQHF
NA,TRBJ2-2,NA,TRBV2,TGTGCCAGCAGAATTATAGCCCCCCGGGGGGAGCTGTTTTTT,CASRIIAPRGELFF
TRBD2,TRBJ2-3,NA,TRBV7-2,TGTGCCAGCAGCTCCCAACCGGGGGGTACGCAGTATTTT,CASSSQPGGTQYF
TRBD1,TRBJ1-2,NA,TRBV6-2/TRBV6-3,TGTGCCAGCAGTTCACCGGGACAGCAAAAGAACTATGGCTACACCTTC,CASSSPGQQKNYGYTF
NA,TRBJ2-2,NA,TRBV18,TGTGCCAGCCACCCCCCGCCAGGGGTCGGGAACACCGGGGAGCTGTTTTTT,CASHPPPGVGNTGELFF
NA,TRBJ1-2,NA,TRBV7-2,TGTGCCAGCAGCTTAGAGGGCAGGGTGTCATCCTTC,CASSLEGRVSSF
NA,TRBJ1-5,NA,TRBV5-1,TGCGCCAGCAGCCGTAACAGTAATCAGCCCCAGCATTTT,CASSRNSNQPQHF
NA,TRBJ1-2,NA,TRBV30,TGTGCCTGGAGTGTACCCGGACACGGTAGATATGGCTACACCTTC,CAWSVPGHGRYGYTF
TRBD2,TRBJ2-7,NA,TRBV7-2,TGTGCCAGCAGCTTAGCGGGGGGGACTAGCGGGATGTGGGGCTCCTACGAGCAGTACTTC,CASSLAGGTSGMWGSYEQYF
TRBD1,TRBJ1-5,NA,TRBV5-4,TGTGCCAGCAGTCCCGACAGGGGGGTAAATGGGCCCCAGCATTTT,CASSPDRGVNGPQHF
TRBD1,TRBJ1-4,NA,TRBV6-1,TGTGCCAGCAGTGAACGGACAGGGGGGCATGAAAAACTGTTTTTT,CASSERTGGHEKLFF
NA,TRBJ1-1,NA,TRBV3-1/TRBV3-2,TGTGCCAGCAGCCTGAGAGGGGGGGACACTGAAGCTTTCTTT,CASSLRGGDTEAFF
NA,TRBJ1-5,NA,TRBV6-2/TRBV6-3,TGTGCCAGCAGCCCACAGGGAGGGGACAATCAGCCCCAGCATTTT,CASSPQGGDNQPQHF
TRBD1,TRBJ2-5,NA,TRBV7-9,TGTGCCAGCAGCAATGCCCCCAGGACAGGGGCCTGGGAGACCCAGTACTTC,CASSNAPRTGAWETQYF
TRBD1,TRBJ1-2,NA,TRBV6-1,TGTGCCAGCAGTGAAACCCAGGGGGCCTTTGGCTACACCTTC,CASSETQGAFGYTF
NA,TRBJ2-1,NA,TRBV29-1,TGCAGCGCCGGGGGTAGGGATTCCTACAATGAGCAGTTCTTC,CSAGGRDSYNEQFF
TRBD1,TRBJ2-5,once,TRBV11-3,TGTGCCAGCAGCCCAGGAGGGGACAGGGGCTCAGAGACCCAGTACTTC,CASSPGGDRGSETQYF
NA,TRBJ1-1,NA,TRBV4-2,TGTGCCAGCAGCCAAGAGGACAGCGTCAAGCTAGCTTTCTTT,CASSQEDSVKLAFF
TRBD2,TRBJ2-3,many,TRBV3-1/TRBV3-2,TGTGCCAGCAGCCAAGCTAGCGGGACTAGCACAGATACGCAGTATTTT,CASSQASGTSTDTQYF
TRBD2,TRBJ2-3,NA,TRBV2,TGTGCCAGCAGTGAAGCCCTCGGGAGGGGACCTACAGATACGCAGTATTTT,CASSEALGRGPTDTQYF
NA,TRBJ2-1,NA,TRBV9,TGTGCCAGCAGCGTGGCAGAACGGGGTGAGCAGTTCTTC,CASSVAERGEQFF
NA,TRBJ1-2,NA,TRBV18,TGTGCCAGCTCACCACGGGGGGGGAGTAATGGCTACACCTTC,CASSPRGGSNGYTF
TRBD1,TRBJ2-2,NA,TRBV29-1,TGCAGCGTTGAAGATAGGGGACAGGGGGCTGGGACCGGGGAGCTGTTTTTT,CSVEDRGQGAGTGELFF
TRBD1,TRBJ1-1,NA,TRBV10-1,TGCGCCAGCAGGGGGACAGGTGAAGCTTTCTTT,CASRGTGEAFF
TRBD2,TRBJ2-5,NA,TRBV27,TGTGCCAGCAGTTTATGGGGCGGGAGACCCCAAGAGACCCAGTACTTC,CASSLWGGRPQETQYF
TRBD2,TRBJ2-3,NA,TRBV10-3,TGTGCCATCAGGGCGGGAGGCACAGATACGCAGTATTTT,CAIRAGGTDTQYF
NA,TRBJ1-6,NA,TRBV7-2,TGTGCCAGCAGCTTTCGTAGAGAAAATTCACCCCTCCACTTT,CASSFRRENSPLHF
TRBD2,TRBJ2-3,NA,TRBV6-5,TGTGCCAGCAGACCACTAGCGGGAAGGACAGATACGCAGTATTTT,CASRPLAGRTDTQYF
TRBD1,TRBJ1-5,NA,TRBV6-5,TGTGCCAGCGGGACAGGGTCGCGTAGGAATCAGCCCCAGCATTTT,CASGTGSRRNQPQHF
NA,TRBJ1-2,NA,TRBV14,TGTGCCAGCAGCCACACGGCAGGGGCTAACTATGGCTACACCTTC,CASSHTAGANYGYTF
NA,TRBJ1-5,NA,TRBV14,TGTGCCAGCAGCCAAGATCGGGATCAGCCCCAGCATTTT,CASSQDRDQPQHF